These 25 T cell receptor beta chains originate from one sample sequenced in a study of shared clonotypes between healthy human individuals (TCRdb year 2020). CD8 naive samples were CD45RO-negative cells positively selected for CCR7, giving a CD45RA+CCR7+ population that excluded TemRA cells. Receptor amplification or capture employed the immunoSEQ multiplex PCR assay. As stored in TCRdb, this immuneACCESS dataset retains in-frame rearrangements with V and J assigned. A fraction of the clones does not appear; measured against another copy, unresolved V genes explain less than half of the discrepancy, and the remainder lacks a known reason. This sample is represented by around 700,000 clones; 92% of them were singletons. Roughly 24% of the sample comes from the top ten. The specimen was naive CD8+ T cells sorted from blood. The sample's cell subset or site label is to be understood as: CD45RA+CCR7+. The receptors originated from a man aged 25 to 45 in good health.

The V gene is TRBV19, the J gene TRBJ2-1; 8 positions agree with TRBD1. From germline, CDR1 is LNHDA and CDR2 SQIVND (reference sequence). This CDR3 is 16 amino acids long. Trimming at V came to 5 bases and at J to 1 base, leaving 7 bases not matched to a gene. The CDR3 DNA is TGTGCCAGTAGTCCCTTGGGACAGGTATCCTACAATGAGCAGTTCTTC. Translating gives CASSPLGQVSYNEQFF.

This chain joins TRBV29-1 and TRBJ1-1; tentative D call: TRBD1 (5 bases). This CDR3 is 15 amino acids long. The germline V and J ends were trimmed by 2 bases and 3 bases, with 16 bases remaining between them. CDR1 is SQVTM and CDR2 is ANQGSEA in the germline V gene. The CDR3 DNA follows: TGCAGCGTTGAACCCGCATCTCCCAGGGACACTGAAGCTTTCTTT. Its translation: CSVEPASPRDTEAFF.

V usage is TRBV5-4 and J usage is TRBJ2-7, with a weak D call TRBD1 (6 bases). Trimming removed 1 base from V and 6 bases from J, with 11 bases in between. The CDR3 contains 13 residues. The germline V gene has CDR1 SGHNT and CDR2 YYREEE (reference sequence). CDR3 in amino acids: CASSLTGSGEQYF. CDR3 coding DNA: TGTGCCAGCAGCTTGACAGGGTCGGGCGAGCAGTACTTC.

This sequence joins TRBV19 and TRBJ2-1; 10 bases are shared with TRBD2. The CDR3 loop spans 15 amino acids. Germline trimming cut 6 bases from V and 3 bases from J; bases unmatched to any gene: 5. Germline-derived CDR1 and CDR2 are LNHDA and SQIVND (reference sequence). The CDR3: CASSSGTSVYNEQFF. DNA of the CDR3: TGTGCCAGTAGCTCCGGGACTAGCGTCTACAATGAGCAGTTCTTC.

Worth noting for this clone: Other DNA sequences within the sample encode an identical CDR3. V usage is TRBV4-1 and J usage is TRBJ2-7, with D perhaps matching TRBD2 (6 bases). The germline V gene has CDR1 MGHRA and CDR2 YSYEKL. The CDR3 has 14 amino acids. V was cut by 4 bases and J by 2 bases, with 12 bases left in between. The CDR3 bases are TGCGCCAGCAGCCCGCGGGACGGTACCTACGAGCAGTACTTC. The encoded protein is CASSPRDGTYEQYF.

This chain links TRBV7-8 with TRBJ2-7, with D perhaps matching TRBD1 (5 bases). The CDR3 runs 14 residues. Looked up from germline, CDR1 is SGHVS and CDR2 is FQNEAQ. Trimming removed 0 bases at V and 2 bases at J, with 8 bases between. CDR3: CASSLAGPAYEQYF. In DNA form, the CDR3 reads TGTGCCAGCAGCTTAGCGGGGCCCGCCTACGAGCAGTACTTC.

The genes are TRBV5-4 and TRBJ1-1, with TRBD1 as a possible D gene (5 bases). In germline, CDR1 is SGHNT, CDR2 YYREEE (reference sequence). The V end was cut by 4 bases, the J end by 0 bases, with 16 bases between. The CDR3 totals 16 residues. DNA of the CDR3: TGTGCCAGCAGCCACCGAGGTGGGGCCCTGAACACTGAAGCTTTCTTT. Its translation is CASSHRGGALNTEAFF.

V and J are TRBV6-6 and TRBJ1-4; D is ambiguous. Trimming took 6 bases from V and 5 from J, leaving 16 bases between them. Germline-derived CDR1 and CDR2 are MNHNY and SVGAGI (reference sequence). This CDR3 is built from 15 residues. The CDR3 region has the DNA TGTGCCAGCAGCCAGAAACCGCCACGGAATGAAAAACTGTTTTTT. As protein: CASSQKPPRNEKLFF.

The J gene is TRBJ1-1, the V gene TRBV4-1, with 8 bases matching TRBD1. The junction had 8 bases not matched to a gene; V was cut back by 0 bases and J by 8 bases. This CDR3 has 15 amino acids. Germline V lookup: CDR1 MGHRA, CDR2 YSYEKL. In DNA, the CDR3 is TGCGCCAGCAGCCAAGACCCGGGACAGGAGCTGGAAGCTTTCTTT. Its protein product is CASSQDPGQELEAFF.

The rearrangement uses TRBV5-1 and TRBJ2-3; D is unclear. Germline CDR1 and CDR2: SGHRS and YFSETQ. Trimming took off 0 bases at V and 2 bases at J, with 16 bases between the two ends. This CDR3 comprises 17 residues. The CDR3 spells CASSLDPGSRVTDTQYF. In DNA, the CDR3 is TGCGCCAGCAGCTTGGATCCAGGCTCTCGGGTCACAGATACGCAGTATTTT.

The chain has TRBV15 and TRBJ2-1; 11 bases are a match to TRBD2. The CDR3 covers 16 residues. Germline-derived CDR1 and CDR2 are LNHNV and YYDKDF (reference sequence). V lost 5 bases to trimming and J lost 9 bases; unmatched junction nucleotides: 12. The CDR3 here is CATSSPGTSGLVEQFF. Written as DNA, the CDR3 is TGTGCCACCAGCTCTCCCGGGACTAGCGGATTAGTTGAGCAGTTCTTC.

The genes are TRBV13 and TRBJ2-1; 11 positions match TRBD2. The CDR3 runs to 19 residues. Germline assignment: CDR1 PRHDT and CDR2 FYEKMQ (reference sequence). J gave up 7 bases and V 1 base, and 15 bases lay outside the gene matches. CDR3 DNA sequence: TGTGCCAGCAGCTTAGTTGTCGAACTAGCGGGAGAGAAGCCGAATGAGCAGTTCTTC. This codes for CASSLVVELAGEKPNEQFF.

The J gene is TRBJ2-7, the V gene TRBV6-6, with unresolved D. Germline CDR1 and CDR2: MNHNY and SVGAGI (reference sequence). The CDR3 extends over 15 amino acids. Trimming removed 2 bases at V and 0 bases at J, with 11 bases between. The CDR3 loop reads CASSYGSQSSYEQYF. Written as DNA, the CDR3 is TGTGCCAGCAGTTACGGGTCCCAAAGCTCCTACGAGCAGTACTTC.

In its sample, this clone was seen a few times. The V and J genes are TRBV6-6 and TRBJ1-4, with D unclear. Trimming pared 6 bases from V and 8 bases from J, leaving 13 bases between. CDR1 is MNHNY, CDR2 SVGAGI, per germline (reference sequence). This CDR3 has 13 residues. The CDR3 protein is CASREGFGEKLFF. CDR3 bases: TGTGCCAGCAGGGAGGGTTTTGGCGAAAAACTGTTTTTT.

The chain employs TRBV19 and TRBJ2-1, with 11 bases fitting TRBD2. Per germline, CDR1 LNHDA and CDR2 SQIVND (reference sequence). This CDR3 is 17 amino acids long. V trimming: 5 bases; J trimming: 1 base; junction bases outside the gene matches: 7. CDR3 in DNA: TGTGCCAGTAGTCTACTAGCGGGAGAGGTGTCCTACAATGAGCAGTTCTTC. Amino acid sequence: CASSLLAGEVSYNEQFF.

As concerns this clone: The sample holds other DNA sequences that translate to the same CDR3. V gene TRBV27 combines with J gene TRBJ2-7, with 7 bases aligning to TRBD1. The ends lost 3 bases at V and 4 bases at J; junction bases unmatched: 3. The germline V gene encodes CDR1 MNHEY and CDR2 SMNVEV (reference sequence). This CDR3 has 13 residues. The CDR3 sequence: CASSLRQGYEQYF. The CDR3 region has the DNA TGTGCCAGCAGTTTGAGACAGGGATACGAGCAGTACTTC.

The V gene is TRBV9, the J gene TRBJ1-5; TRBD1 aligns across 8 bases. Germline-derived CDR1 and CDR2 are SGDLS and YYNGEE. V lost 0 bases and J lost 0; bases outside the gene matches: 8. This CDR3 spans 18 amino acids. CDR3 sequence reads: CASSVADRGEYSNQPQHF. The CDR3 DNA sequence: TGTGCCAGCAGCGTAGCTGACAGGGGCGAGTATAGCAATCAGCCCCAGCATTTT.

The rearrangement links TRBV27 to TRBJ2-7; D is perhaps TRBD2 (6 bases). Germline CDR1 MNHEY, CDR2 SMNVEV (reference sequence). V was cut by 6 bases and J by 4 bases, with 22 bases left in between. The CDR3 length is 16 residues. The CDR3 here is CASSPSSGPTHYEQYF. In nucleotides, the CDR3 is TGTGCCAGCAGCCCATCGAGCGGGCCCACACATTACGAGCAGTACTTC.

The rearrangement links TRBV9 to TRBJ1-1; TRBD1 might be the D (5 bases). Germline V gives CDR1 SGDLS, CDR2 YYNGEE. The CDR3 loop spans 15 amino acids. V lost 4 bases and J 1 base, leaving 14 bases between the germline ends. CDR3 sequence: CASSPDIVPNTEAFF. CDR3 nucleotides: TGTGCCAGCAGCCCGGACATAGTACCGAACACTGAAGCTTTCTTT.

For this clone: Other nucleotide sequences in the sample specify the same CDR3. The chain uses TRBV14 and TRBJ2-7, with no clear D. This CDR3 has 11 amino acids. CDR1 is SGHDN and CDR2 is FVKESK in the germline V gene. Trimming took off 3 bases at V and 3 bases at J, with 3 bases between the two ends. The DNA for the CDR3 is TGTGCCAGCAGCCAGGGCTACGAGCAGTACTTC. Translated: CASSQGYEQYF.

V is TRBV5-1 and J is TRBJ2-1, with 13 bases lining up with TRBD2. Germline CDR1 and CDR2: SGHRS and YFSETQ. Trimming at V came to 3 bases and at J to 5 bases, leaving 2 bases not matched to a gene. The CDR3 sequence is 15 residues long. The CDR3 protein is CASSYGLAGDNEQFF. The DNA for the CDR3 is TGCGCCAGCAGCTACGGACTAGCGGGAGACAATGAGCAGTTCTTC.

The J gene is TRBJ2-1, the V gene TRBV27, with 7 bases lining up with TRBD1. The germline CDR1 and CDR2 sequences are MNHEY and SMNVEV (reference sequence). V trimming: 8 bases; J trimming: 3 bases; junction bases outside the gene matches: 10. The CDR3 covers 15 residues. The CDR3 bases are TGTGCCAGCGCCTCAGGGGGAGCTTACTACAATGAGCAGTTCTTC. Protein product: CASASGGAYYNEQFF.

The chain recombines TRBV6-5 with TRBJ2-5; weak D call: TRBD2 (5 bases). The J call may be mistaken, given a closer DNA end match to TRBJ2-7. CDR3 length: 13 amino acids. The germline gives CDR1 MNHEY, CDR2 SVGAGI. CDR3 loop: CASSWRASYEQYF. The CDR3 DNA reads TGTGCCAGCAGTTGGCGGGCTTCCTACGAGCAGTACTTC.

The V and J genes are TRBV7-2 and TRBJ2-7; the D is unclear. This CDR3 is built from 13 residues. With 5 bases removed from V and 3 bases from J, the gap between germline ends came to 11 bases. Germline V lookup: CDR1 SGHTA, CDR2 FQGNSA. The CDR3 region has the DNA TGTGCCAGCAGCCCAACAAATTTCTACGAGCAGTACTTC. Translation gives CASSPTNFYEQYF.

The J gene is TRBJ2-7, the V gene TRBV7-9, with 9 positions matching TRBD2. The CDR3 is made up of 16 amino acids. Germline CDR1 is SEHNR and CDR2 is FQNEAQ (reference sequence). Losses at the gene ends were 3 bases for V and 2 bases for J; bases not matched to a gene: 8. CDR3 nucleotides: TGTGCCAGCAGCTTCCTAGCGGGAACCTTACCCTACGAGCAGTACTTC. As protein: CASSFLAGTLPYEQYF.